Following are 19 T cell receptor beta chains from one sample sequenced in a study of CD4+ T cells in melanoma. Using immunoSEQ multiplex PCR, the repertoire was profiled, and TCRdb retains in-frame clones only, with some absent. The sample yields more than 9,500 clones, around 73% seen once. The sequenced material came from tumor tissue. The receptors were sampled from a human donor with melanoma.

As regards this clone: Other DNA sequences of this sample code for an identical CDR3. This chain links TRBV4-1 with TRBJ1-3; no definite D call. With 1 base removed from V and 4 bases from J, the gap between germline ends came to 5 bases. The CDR3 runs 13 residues. Germline lookup yields CDR1 MGHRA and CDR2 YSYEKL. CDR3 in DNA: TGCGCCAGCAGCCAAGTGGGCGGAAACACCATATATTTT. This sequence encodes CASSQVGGNTIYF.

As to this clone: Other DNA sequences in the sample encode the same CDR3. The chain couples TRBV30 to TRBJ1-5; tentatively, D is TRBD1 (5 bases). The ends were cut back, 0 bases at V and 6 bases at J, with 9 bases in the middle. The CDR3 length is 13 residues. Germline values: CDR1 GTSNPN, CDR2 SVGIG (reference sequence). The CDR3 DNA reads as TGTGCCTGGAGTGTGGCAGGGTCTCAGCCCCAGCATTTT. This gives the protein CAWSVAGSQPQHF.

V is TRBV6-5 and J is TRBJ2-5, with TRBD2 matching over 7 bases. The CDR3 spans 13 residues. The V and J ends lost 11 bases and 5 bases, in that order; junction bases with no gene match: 11. Germline-derived CDR1 and CDR2 are MNHEY and SVGAGI. DNA for the CDR3: TGTGCCGCCAAGAGTTGGGGGGGGGAGACCCAGTACTTC. It translates to CAAKSWGGETQYF.

The rearrangement links TRBV29-1 to TRBJ2-2; D not certain. The V gene lost 5 bases and the J gene lost 3 bases, with 4 bases spanning the gap. This CDR3 contains 11 residues. Looked up from germline, CDR1 is SQVTM and CDR2 is ANQGSEA. CDR3 in DNA: TGCAGCGTTCAGGACACCGGGGAGCTGTTTTTT. It specifies CSVQDTGELFF.

The V gene is TRBV10-3, the J gene TRBJ1-1; D possibly corresponds to TRBD1 (6 bases). CDR1 is ENHRY and CDR2 is SYGVKD in the germline V gene. This CDR3 is built from 13 residues. The ends were cut back, 5 bases at V and 2 bases at J, with 9 bases in the middle. CDR3 DNA: TGTGCCATCAGTCAACAGGGAAACACTGAAGCTTTCTTT. This codes for CAISQQGNTEAFF.

With regard to this clone: At one end, the junction sequence differs from germline, possibly due to a read error. Other DNA sequences in the sample encode the same CDR3. CDR3 bases: TGCGCCAGCAGCCAAGCCGTGGTAGGGTGGTCCCAGCATTTT. This encodes CASSQAVVGWSQHF. V usage is TRBV5-6 and J usage is TRBJ1-5; D gene ambiguous. CDR3 length: 14 amino acids. The V gene's germline CDR1 is SGHDT and CDR2 YYEEEE. The complete variable domain, with remaining parts taken from reference TRBV5-6 and TRBJ1-5, reads DAGVTQSPTHLIKTRGQQVTLRCSPKSGHDTVSWYQQALGQGPQFIFQYYEEEERQRGNFPDRFSGHQFPNYSSELNVNALLLGDSALYLCASSQAVVGWSQHFGDGTRLSIL.

The rearrangement uses TRBV4-1 and TRBJ2-2; TRBD1 matches 8 bases. Germline assignment: CDR1 MGHRA and CDR2 YSYEKL. The CDR3 runs to 16 residues. With 4 bases clipped from V and 4 bases from J, the junction kept 8 bases outside the gene matches. The CDR3, as DNA: TGCGCCAGCAGCCTAGGCAGGGGGCCCGCCACCGGGGAGCTGTTTTTT. It yields the protein CASSLGRGPATGELFF.

This clone was recorded a few times. This rearrangement joins TRBV5-1 to TRBJ1-1; a weak D match, TRBD1 (5 bases). V lost 0 bases and J lost 0, with 15 bases in between. Germline CDR1 is SGHRS and CDR2 is YFSETQ. The CDR3 has 17 residues. CDR3 residues: CASSLAGTIGMNTEAFF. In DNA form, the CDR3 reads TGCGCCAGCAGCTTGGCCGGGACCATCGGCATGAACACTGAAGCTTTCTTT.

This clone came up a few times. The CDR3 sequence is CASSLLQGVNTGELFF. The CDR3 DNA reads as TGCGCCAGCAGCCTATTACAGGGGGTCAACACCGGGGAGCTGTTTTTT. The gene calls are TRBV5-1 and TRBJ2-2; TRBD1 matches 8 bases. The V and J ends lost 4 bases and 2 bases, in that order; junction bases with no gene match: 7. The CDR3 spans 16 residues. The germline CDR1 and CDR2 sequences are SGHRS and YFSETQ.

The chain links TRBV6-6 to TRBJ2-5, with D unclear. The CDR3 covers 15 residues. The V end lost 1 base, the J end lost 4 bases, and 13 bases lay between the germline ends. CDR1 and CDR2 from the germline V gene are MNHNY and SVGAGI (reference sequence). CDR3 nucleotides: TGTGCCAGCAGTTACTATAGGGAATTGGGAGAGACCCAGTACTTC. Translating it yields CASSYYRELGETQYF.

J is TRBJ2-5 and V is TRBV19; 8 nucleotides align to TRBD1. Germline values: CDR1 LNHDA, CDR2 SQIVND (reference sequence). J was trimmed by 1 base and V by 6 bases; bases with no gene match: 7. This CDR3 is built from 15 residues. The DNA of the CDR3 is TGTGCCAGTAGCCAGGGGGCGGGGACCCAAGAGACCCAGTACTTC. It translates to CASSQGAGTQETQYF.

The rearrangement uses TRBV5-6 and TRBJ2-7; weak D call: TRBD2 (5 bases). This CDR3 spans 15 amino acids. Germline V CDR1 and CDR2: SGHDT, YYEEEE. V was clipped by 4 bases and J by 7 bases, with 21 bases between them. CDR3 in amino acids: CASSPALRDYAEQYF. In DNA, the CDR3 is TGTGCCAGCAGCCCGGCCCTGAGGGATTATGCGGAGCAGTACTTC.

This rearrangement joins TRBV6-1 to TRBJ2-5; D tentatively reads TRBD1 or TRBD2 (5 bases each). Trimming stripped 7 bases from V and 5 bases from J, with 20 bases between. This CDR3 region has 15 residues. Germline CDR1 is MNHNS and CDR2 is SASEGT. The CDR3 sequence: CASIRGLGLSETQYF. CDR3 coding DNA: TGTGCCAGCATTCGGGGCCTGGGGCTTTCGGAGACCCAGTACTTC.

The V and J genes are TRBV11-2 and TRBJ2-1; D possibly corresponds to TRBD2 (5 bases). This CDR3 is built from 15 residues. Trimming removed 2 bases at V and 4 bases at J, with 12 bases between. In germline, CDR1 is SGHAT, CDR2 FQNNGV. The CDR3 protein is CASSLSGGAYNEQFF. The CDR3 bases are TGTGCCAGCAGCTTATCAGGAGGAGCGTACAATGAGCAGTTCTTC.

The CDR3 loop reads CASSLAGDPGTQYF. The CDR3 nucleotides are TGTGCCAGCAGCTTAGCTGGGGATCCAGGGACCCAGTACTTC. V usage is TRBV7-9 and J usage is TRBJ2-5; D is ambiguous. The CDR3 has 14 amino acids. The V and J ends lost 0 bases and 7 bases respectively, with 12 bases between them. Germline loops: CDR1 SEHNR, CDR2 FQNEAQ (reference sequence).

The chain combines TRBV6-5 with TRBJ1-5; TRBD1 might be the D (5 bases). Germline values: CDR1 MNHEY, CDR2 SVGAGI. This CDR3 spans 15 amino acids. V lost 6 bases, J lost 0 bases, and 12 bases lay in between. This chain's CDR3 is CASSRDSYSNQPQHF. The CDR3 DNA reads TGTGCCAGCAGCAGAGACAGTTATAGCAATCAGCCCCAGCATTTT.

This chain links TRBV6-6 with TRBJ1-4, with D maybe TRBD1 (5 bases). The V and J ends lost 2 bases and 6 bases respectively, with 13 bases between them. The CDR3 spans 15 residues. From germline, CDR1 is MNHNY and CDR2 SVGAGI (reference sequence). CDR3 in amino acids: CASSYPTRGDEKLFF. DNA of the CDR3: TGTGCCAGCAGTTACCCAACTCGGGGGGATGAAAAACTGTTTTTT.

This clone appeared a few times. The V call is TRBV4-2, the J call TRBJ2-5; 12 bases are a match to TRBD2. Germline values: CDR1 LGHNA, CDR2 YNFKEQ. The CDR3 is 14 amino acids. The V gene end was trimmed by 1 base and the J gene end by 7 bases; junction bases not matched to a gene: 1. CDR3 amino acids: CASSQASGGGTQYF. The CDR3 DNA sequence: TGTGCCAGCAGCCAAGCTAGCGGGGGGGGGACCCAGTACTTC.

As regards this clone: Other nucleotide sequences in the sample specify the same CDR3. The chain joins TRBV7-2 to TRBJ1-5; D gene uncertain. Trimming removed 3 bases from V and 2 bases from J, with 11 bases in between. This CDR3 is 15 amino acids long. Germline CDR1 is SGHTA and CDR2 is FQGNSA. CDR3 nucleotides: TGTGCCAGCAGCTTCCGGGGTTTGGGCAATCAGCCCCAGCATTTT. The encoded protein is CASSFRGLGNQPQHF.